One and the same sample provided the 27 T cell receptor beta chains below, sequenced in a study of T cells in localized non-small cell lung cancer. Only in-frame clones appear in the TCRdb table, and some are missing; sequencing was by immunoSEQ multiplex PCR. The table records around 94,000 clones, approximately 86% of them present only once. The sample was peripheral blood, taken before any cancer treatment. These receptors originate from a man aged 35-69 years with stage I squamous cell lung carcinoma.

The rearrangement joins TRBV7-9 to TRBJ1-4, with a weak D call TRBD1 (6 bases). The CDR3 has 14 amino acids. Germline assignment: CDR1 SEHNR and CDR2 FQNEAQ (reference sequence). V lost 4 bases, J lost 3 bases, and 9 bases lay in between. The CDR3 spells CASSWTASNEKLFF. The CDR3 DNA reads as TGTGCCAGCAGCTGGACAGCATCTAATGAAAAACTGTTTTTT.

The chain combines TRBV7-3 with TRBJ2-2; possibly TRBD1 for D (6 bases). Trimming stripped 2 bases from V and 2 bases from J, with 12 bases between. Germline V gives CDR1 SGHTA, CDR2 FQGTGA. This CDR3 region has 16 residues. CDR3 coding DNA: TGTGCCAGCAGCTTAGGGCAGGGGATCAACACCGGGGAGCTGTTTTTT. Protein: CASSLGQGINTGELFF.

This chain links TRBV10-2 with TRBJ2-5; D remains ambiguous. CDR1 and CDR2 from the germline V gene are WSHSY and SAAADI. The germline V and J ends were trimmed by 3 bases and 5 bases, with 13 bases remaining between them. The CDR3 length is 14 residues. The CDR3 DNA reads as TGCGCCAGCAGTGACCGGCAGAAGAGGGAGACCCAGTACTTC. Translated, it gives CASSDRQKRETQYF.

This clone came up a few times. The CDR3: CAISESVTAEKLFF. CDR3 bases: TGTGCCATCAGTGAGTCGGTGACAGCCGAAAAACTGTTTTTT. The rearrangement joins TRBV10-3 to TRBJ1-4; TRBD1 might be the D (5 bases). Trimming left V 0 bases short and J 8 bases short, with 10 bases between. CDR1 ENHRY and CDR2 SYGVKD come from the germline V gene. This CDR3 comprises 14 residues.

J is TRBJ1-6 and V is TRBV4-2; D is possibly TRBD1 (6 bases). The CDR3 sequence is 16 residues long. Germline values: CDR1 LGHNA, CDR2 YNFKEQ. V was shortened by 0 bases and J by 6 bases, with 12 bases between the two germline ends. CDR3 DNA sequence: TGTGCCAGCAGCCAAGATCCGGGACAAAGTAATTCACCCCTCCACTTT. This encodes CASSQDPGQSNSPLHF.

The chain has TRBV5-4 and TRBJ1-1, with TRBD1 as a possible D gene (5 bases). Deletions cut 4 bases from V and 7 bases from J, with 8 bases between. The CDR3 runs 11 residues. Per the germline V gene, CDR1 is SGHNT and CDR2 is YYREEE (reference sequence). In DNA form, the CDR3 reads TGTGCCAGCAGCCGGGACTTTGAAGCTTTCTTT. It is translated as CASSRDFEAFF. Drawing the rest from reference TRBV5-4 and TRBJ1-1, the complete variable domain is ETGVTQSPTHLIKTRGQQVTLRCSSQSGHNTVSWYQQALGQGPQFIFQYYREEENGRGNFPPRFSGLQFPNYSSELNVNALELDDSALYLCASSRDFEAFFGQGTRLTVV.

V and J are TRBV5-1 and TRBJ1-4; 8 bases align to TRBD1. Trimming at V came to 3 bases and at J to 1 base, leaving 2 bases not matched to a gene. The CDR3 runs to 15 residues. Germline V gene sequence: CDR1 SGHRS, CDR2 YFSETQ. CDR3 coding DNA: TGCGCCAGCAGCTCACAGGGGGTAACTAATGAAAAACTGTTTTTT. As protein: CASSSQGVTNEKLFF.

A note on this clone: A read error may produce the germline difference seen at one junction end. The chain combines TRBV5-1 with TRBJ2-5; 9 nucleotides agree with TRBD2. CDR3 length: 14 amino acids. The germline gives CDR1 SGHRS, CDR2 YFSETQ. In DNA form, the CDR3 reads TGCGCCAGCAGCCAAGGGACTAGCCAACAGACCCAGTACTTC. It specifies CASSQGTSQQTQYF.

V usage is TRBV2 and J usage is TRBJ2-7; TRBD1 matches 8 bases. There are 12 residues in the CDR3. Looked up from germline, CDR1 is SNHLY and CDR2 is FYNNEI. V shed 6 bases and J 3 bases; nucleotides not matched to a gene: 1. The CDR3 coding sequence is TGTGCCAGCAGGACAGGGGTCTACGAGCAGTACTTC. Amino acids: CASRTGVYEQYF.

This chain uses TRBV6-6 with TRBJ2-2; 7 positions match TRBD2. Germline lookup yields CDR1 MNHNY and CDR2 SVGAGI (reference sequence). The junction had 7 bases not matched to a gene; V was cut back by 6 bases and J by 3 bases. The CDR3 totals 15 residues. The CDR3 reads CASRGQTSHTGELFF. CDR3 DNA: TGTGCCAGCAGGGGTCAGACTAGCCACACCGGGGAGCTGTTTTTT.

The chain couples TRBV7-2 to TRBJ1-5; no clear D. Germline lookup yields CDR1 SGHTA and CDR2 FQGNSA. The CDR3 sequence is 14 residues long. V lost 3 bases and J 5 bases, leaving 11 bases between the germline ends. CDR3: CASSLGGLYQPQHF. The CDR3 DNA reads as TGTGCCAGCAGCTTGGGCGGGCTTTATCAGCCCCAGCATTTT.

The genes are TRBV2 and TRBJ1-2; no definite D call. This CDR3 comprises 15 residues. Trimming took off 3 bases at V and 0 bases at J, with 11 bases between the two ends. Germline V lookup: CDR1 SNHLY, CDR2 FYNNEI. The CDR3 DNA sequence: TGTGCCAGCAGTGACAGTGAAATAACTAACTATGGCTACACCTTC. Its translation: CASSDSEITNYGYTF.

J is TRBJ1-1 and V is TRBV9, with 7 bases aligning to TRBD1. Germline values: CDR1 SGDLS, CDR2 YYNGEE. The length of the CDR3 is 14 residues. V trimming: 0 bases; J trimming: 4 bases; junction bases outside the gene matches: 3. DNA for the CDR3: TGTGCCAGCAGCGTAGTCCCAGGGGGCACTGAAGCTTTCTTT. This sequence encodes CASSVVPGGTEAFF.

This chain connects TRBV6-6 to TRBJ1-2, with TRBD1 matching over 10 bases. The ends lost 5 bases at V and 2 bases at J; junction bases unmatched: 2. The germline V gene has CDR1 MNHNY and CDR2 SVGAGI (reference sequence). The CDR3 is made up of 14 amino acids. CDR3 DNA: TGTGCCAGCAGTACGACAGGGGGCAACTATGGCTACACCTTC. Translation gives CASSTTGGNYGYTF.

The rearrangement joins TRBV18 to TRBJ2-7; 11 positions match TRBD2. V dropped 2 bases and J dropped 2; count of bases not matched to a gene: 2. The CDR3 has 15 amino acids. CDR1 and CDR2 (germline): KGHSH, LQKENI. The CDR3 region has the DNA TGTGCCAGCTCACCAACTAGCGGGGGTGCCTACGAGCAGTACTTC. Its protein product is CASSPTSGGAYEQYF.

This sequence joins TRBV19 and TRBJ2-3, with 8 bases identical to TRBD2. This CDR3 is built from 15 residues. Trimming at V came to 6 bases and at J to 9 bases, leaving 14 bases not matched to a gene. Germline V gene sequence: CDR1 LNHDA, CDR2 SQIVND (reference sequence). The CDR3 sequence is CASRTVSGTRETQYF. The CDR3 nucleotides are TGTGCCAGTAGGACCGTAAGCGGGACTAGAGAAACGCAGTATTTT.

This clone was counted a few times. This chain connects TRBV7-9 to TRBJ1-1; D unresolved. This CDR3 region has 15 residues. V lost 5 bases to trimming and J lost 3 bases, with 16 bases between them. Germline values: CDR1 SEHNR, CDR2 FQNEAQ (reference sequence). CDR3 sequence (DNA): TGTGCCAGCAGCACCTCGGAGGGTACAGACACTGAAGCTTTCTTT. As protein: CASSTSEGTDTEAFF.

The gene calls are TRBV5-1 and TRBJ1-2, with 7 bases aligning to TRBD1. Germline values: CDR1 SGHRS, CDR2 YFSETQ. The CDR3 length is 17 residues. J lost 7 bases, V lost 4 bases, and 19 bases had no gene match. CDR3 sequence reads: CASSAAGGRMYSGGYTF. The CDR3 DNA reads TGCGCCAGCAGCGCCGCAGGGGGTAGGATGTATTCTGGTGGCTACACCTTC.

The chain uses TRBV7-8 and TRBJ2-5; D not certain. Trimming shortened V by 0 bases and J by 2 bases, and 10 bases separated the two germline ends. The CDR3 is 15 amino acids. CDR1 is SGHVS, CDR2 FQNEAQ, per germline. For the CDR3, the DNA is TGTGCCAGCAGCTTAGCCGTAGGCGAACAAGAGACCCAGTACTTC. This gives the protein CASSLAVGEQETQYF. Looking up the rest from reference TRBV7-8 and TRBJ2-5 gives the full variable domain: GAGVSQSPRYKVAKRGQDVALRCDPISGHVSLFWYQQALGQGPEFLTYFQNEAQLDKSGLPSDRFFAERPEGSVSTLKIQRTQQEDSAVYLCASSLAVGEQETQYFGPGTRLLVL.

J is TRBJ1-3 and V is TRBV9; D perhaps matches TRBD1 (5 bases). Looked up from germline, CDR1 is SGDLS and CDR2 is YYNGEE. V was cut by 0 bases and J by 0 bases, with 13 bases left in between. This CDR3 is built from 17 residues. CDR3 protein: CASSVGGQRGSGNTIYF. The CDR3 DNA reads as TGTGCCAGCAGCGTAGGAGGACAACGGGGCTCTGGAAACACCATATATTTT.

The chain joins TRBV6-1 to TRBJ2-7; D unclear. Between the trimmed V and J ends, which lost 0 bases and 2 bases, there was a span of 8 bases. Germline V lookup: CDR1 MNHNS, CDR2 SASEGT. CDR3 length: 14 amino acids. CDR3 nucleotides: TGTGCCAGCAGTGAAGCCGCGAATACCTACGAGCAGTACTTC. Its translation: CASSEAANTYEQYF.

J is TRBJ2-1 and V is TRBV7-9, with 8 bases fitting TRBD1. CDR1 and CDR2 (germline): SEHNR, FQNEAQ (reference sequence). The V segment lost 3 bases and the J segment 4 bases; nucleotides outside the gene matches: 8. There are 16 residues in the CDR3. CDR3 DNA sequence: TGTGCCAGCAGCTTTGGACAGGGTGGGCAATACAATGAGCAGTTCTTC. This sequence encodes CASSFGQGGQYNEQFF.

This sequence joins TRBV29-1 and TRBJ2-2, with TRBD1 matching 9 bases. Germline CDR1 is SQVTM and CDR2 is ANQGSEA. This CDR3 is built from 15 residues. The junction had 9 bases not matched to a gene; V was cut back by 5 bases and J by 5 bases. CDR3 DNA sequence: TGCAGCGTTTGGACCGGGACAGGGCAAACCGGGGAGCTGTTTTTT. This gives the protein CSVWTGTGQTGELFF.

In its sample, this clone was seen once. This rearrangement joins TRBV19 to TRBJ1-2; D not resolved. This CDR3 is 14 amino acids long. Trimming took 4 bases from V and 4 from J, leaving 13 bases between them. From germline, CDR1 is LNHDA and CDR2 SQIVND (reference sequence). CDR3 DNA: TGTGCCAGTAGTACATCGGAAAGGCCCTATGGCTACACCTTC. Protein product: CASSTSERPYGYTF.

This clone was found once. The chain joins TRBV5-1 to TRBJ1-2; D not certain. Germline V gene lookup returns CDR1 SGHRS and CDR2 YFSETQ. This CDR3 region has 14 residues. V lost 1 base and J 1 base, leaving 8 bases between the germline ends. CDR3 loop: CASSLRENNYGYTF. Written as DNA, the CDR3 is TGCGCCAGCAGCTTGAGGGAGAATAACTATGGCTACACCTTC. Complete variable domain (other parts from reference TRBV5-1 and TRBJ1-2): KAGVTQTPRYLIKTRGQQVTLSCSPISGHRSVSWYQQTPGQGLQFLFEYFSETQRNKGNFPGRFSGRQFSNSRSEMNVSTLELGDSALYLCASSLRENNYGYTFGSGTRLTVV.

The chain recombines TRBV25-1 with TRBJ2-3, with D maybe TRBD1 (5 bases). V was shortened by 6 bases and J by 5 bases, with 12 bases between the two germline ends. The CDR3 is 13 amino acids. Per germline, CDR1 MGHDK and CDR2 SYGVNS. The CDR3 DNA reads TGTGCCAGCAGGCCCCAAACAGGAGATACGCAGTATTTT. This encodes CASRPQTGDTQYF.

This chain links TRBV28 with TRBJ1-3, with a weak D call TRBD1 (6 bases). The CDR3 extends over 16 amino acids. Between the trimmed V and J ends, which lost 5 bases and 0 bases, there was a span of 14 bases. Germline CDR1 reads MDHEN; CDR2 reads SYDVKM. CDR3 protein: CASSLPTGPSGNTIYF. Here the CDR3 DNA reads TGTGCCAGCAGTCTACCGACAGGCCCCTCTGGAAACACCATATATTTT.